The 8 T cell receptor beta chains below all came from one sample that was sequenced in a study of response to subunit inactivated influenza vaccine. MiXCR was run by TCRdb on the RT-PCR reads, yielding one entry per CDR3 protein. The data contain more than 700,000 distinct CDR3 sequences, around 21% of them seen just once; the ten biggest clones take up 10% to 13%. Here the sequenced sample was PBMCs from blood, taken about 5 days after vaccination. Source of these receptors: a man aged 45-60 years who received an inactivated influenza vaccine.

This clonotype has a handful of counts. The chain links TRBV20-1 to TRBJ2-7, with 9 nucleotides matching TRBD2. From germline, CDR1 is DFQATT and CDR2 SNEGSKA (reference sequence). The V and J ends lost 1 base and 5 bases, in that order; junction bases with no gene match: 6. This CDR3 is built from 14 residues. The CDR3, as DNA: TGCAGTGCTAGAGTGGGCGGGGGGGCCCACGAGCAGTACTTC. Translated: CSARVGGGAHEQYF.

This clonotype came up a few times. This sequence joins TRBV6-4 and TRBJ1-6; TRBD1 is a possible D gene (5 bases). The CDR3 contains 15 residues. Germline CDR1 reads MRHNA; CDR2 reads SNTAGT. V was trimmed by 2 bases and J by 5 bases, leaving 10 bases between them. The CDR3 protein is CASSDRGRNNSPLHF. Written as DNA, the CDR3 is TGTGCCAGCAGTGACCGGGGGAGGAATAATTCACCCCTCCACTTT.

This rearrangement joins TRBV5-4 to TRBJ2-7; the D call may be TRBD1 or TRBD2 (5 bases each). Deletions cut 3 bases from V and 7 bases from J, with 17 bases between. The germline V gene encodes CDR1 SGHNT and CDR2 YYREEE (reference sequence). CDR3 length: 14 amino acids. The CDR3 protein is CASSWGRDGREQYF. CDR3 sequence (DNA): TGTGCCAGCAGCTGGGGACGGGACGGAAGAGAGCAGTACTTC.

This clonotype has a handful of counts. The chain is built from TRBV9 and TRBJ2-7; 7 nucleotides agree with TRBD2. Germline CDR1 is SGDLS and CDR2 is YYNGEE. The CDR3 covers 15 residues. With V trimmed by 2 bases and J by 4 bases, 9 bases remained unmatched. The CDR3 sequence: CASSVGQGGAYEQYF. The CDR3 nucleotides are TGTGCCAGCAGCGTTGGGCAGGGAGGGGCGTACGAGCAGTACTTC. Full variable domain (outside the CDR3, taken from reference TRBV9 and TRBJ2-7): DSGVTQTPKHLITATGQRVTLRCSPRSGDLSVYWYQQSLDQGLQFLIQYYNGEERAKGNILERFSAQQFPDLHSELNLSSLELGDSALYFCASSVGQGGAYEQYFGPGTRLTVT.

The chain links TRBV2 to TRBJ2-1; either TRBD1 or TRBD2 may supply D (5 bases each). The V gene lost 6 bases and the J gene lost 13 bases, with 22 bases spanning the gap. CDR1 is SNHLY and CDR2 is FYNNEI in the germline V gene. The CDR3 covers 14 residues. CDR3: CASSGTVRSPDQFF. CDR3 bases: TGTGCCAGCAGCGGGACGGTTCGCTCACCTGACCAGTTCTTC.

The V and J genes are TRBV6-1 and TRBJ1-2; D gene uncertain. V was cut by 3 bases and J by 6 bases, with 20 bases left in between. The CDR3 length is 16 residues. From germline, CDR1 is MNHNS and CDR2 SASEGT. The CDR3 protein is CASSDYPGGLRDGYTF. For the CDR3, the DNA is TGTGCCAGCAGTGATTACCCGGGTGGACTTCGCGATGGCTACACCTTC.

This clonotype was observed a handful of times. The rearrangement uses TRBV9 and TRBJ2-3, with D unresolved. This CDR3 has 14 residues. Trimming left V 6 bases short and J 0 bases short, with 11 bases between. Germline CDR1 is SGDLS and CDR2 is YYNGEE. CDR3 bases: TGTGCCAGCAACGTTCGCGGTAGCACAGATACGCAGTATTTT. This codes for CASNVRGSTDTQYF. Supplemented by reference TRBV9 and TRBJ2-3, the full variable domain reads DSGVTQTPKHLITATGQRVTLRCSPRSGDLSVYWYQQSLDQGLQFLIQYYNGEERAKGNILERFSAQQFPDLHSELNLSSLELGDSALYFCASNVRGSTDTQYFGPGTRLTVL.

The gene calls are TRBV10-2 and TRBJ2-3, with TRBD1 matching 7 bases. The J segment lost 2 bases and the V segment lost 7 bases, leaving 6 bases of the junction unmatched. The V gene's germline CDR1 is WSHSY and CDR2 SAAADI. The CDR3 is 14 amino acids. The CDR3 DNA reads TGCGCCAGCAAGGTCGGACAGGTCACAGATACGCAGTATTTT. Protein: CASKVGQVTDTQYF.